What follows are 8 T cell receptor beta chains derived from one specimen sequenced in a study of T-cell reconstitution after alpha-beta-depleted transplantation in children. Preparation of the TCRbeta library involved a method that used unique molecular identifiers. Via MiXCR, TCRdb re-called the PCR reads, giving one row per CDR3 protein. The data show some 400,000 distinct CDR3 sequences, roughly 20% seen once. The material was PBMCs from the stem cell graft donor, obtained from the stem cell graft. The origin of the receptors is a human donor who donated a stem cell graft to a child with acute myeloid leukemia.

The chain combines TRBV4-2 with TRBJ2-4, with D possibly matching TRBD2 (5 bases). Germline CDR1 LGHNA, CDR2 YNFKEQ. The ends were cut back, 4 bases at V and 6 bases at J, with 16 bases in the middle. CDR3 length: 15 residues. The CDR3 loop is CASSPDSAPLNIQYF. CDR3 in DNA: TGTGCCAGCAGCCCGGACTCCGCTCCTTTAAACATTCAGTACTTC.

Only a few counts were recorded for this clonotype. The chain combines TRBV15 with TRBJ2-7; D possibly uses TRBD1 or TRBD2 (5 bases each). CDR3 size: 16 residues. Germline CDR1 LNHNV, CDR2 YYDKDF (reference sequence). V dropped 1 base and J dropped 3 bases, with 16 bases sitting between them. The CDR3 loop reads CATSRAGPPSDYEQYF. The CDR3, as DNA: TGTGCCACCAGCAGAGCGGGGCCTCCTTCGGACTACGAGCAGTACTTC.

This clonotype has at least ten counts. The chain recombines TRBV20-1 with TRBJ2-7; the D call may be TRBD1 or TRBD2 (5 bases each). This CDR3 is built from 14 residues. Germline lookup yields CDR1 DFQATT and CDR2 SNEGSKA (reference sequence). V lost 3 bases to trimming and J lost 4 bases, with 16 bases between them. In DNA, the CDR3 is TGCAGTGCTAGTCGGGGCTTCTCCGGGTACGAGCAGTACTTC. Its translation is CSASRGFSGYEQYF.

The chain joins TRBV29-1 to TRBJ2-1; 8 positions agree with TRBD2. This CDR3 has 16 residues. V was clipped by 7 bases and J by 7 bases; unmatched bases: 18. Germline V gives CDR1 SQVTM, CDR2 ANQGSEA. The CDR3 sequence is CSESTSDLPRGNEQFF. The DNA of the CDR3 is TGCAGCGAATCGACTAGCGATCTACCCAGAGGGAATGAGCAGTTCTTC.

This chain links TRBV4-1 with TRBJ2-7; D is unclear. The CDR3 is made up of 14 amino acids. Per germline, CDR1 MGHRA and CDR2 YSYEKL. The V end was cut by 0 bases, the J end by 3 bases, with 9 bases between. As DNA, the CDR3 is TGCGCCAGCAGCCAAGAAGTAAGGTTCTACGAGCAGTACTTC. Its translation: CASSQEVRFYEQYF.

The CDR3: CSAKTDRFNQPQHF. CDR3 nucleotides: TGCAGTGCTAAAACTGACAGATTCAATCAGCCCCAGCATTTT. The V gene is TRBV20-1, the J gene TRBJ1-5; D might be TRBD1 (5 bases). The CDR3 extends over 14 amino acids. Germline lookup yields CDR1 DFQATT and CDR2 SNEGSKA (reference sequence). The V end lost 4 bases, the J end lost 3 bases, and 13 bases lay between the germline ends.

The chain has TRBV13 and TRBJ2-1, with 7 bases lining up with TRBD1. Trimming at V came to 5 bases and at J to 7 bases, leaving 17 bases not matched to a gene. This CDR3 region has 17 residues. From germline, CDR1 is PRHDT and CDR2 FYEKMQ (reference sequence). CDR3 residues: CASSPTHRGYPENEQFF. The CDR3 DNA reads TGTGCCAGCAGCCCCACCCACAGGGGCTATCCGGAGAATGAGCAGTTCTTC.

The chain recombines TRBV6-5 with TRBJ2-1; TRBD1 agrees at 7 bases. Germline CDR1 and CDR2: MNHEY and SVGAGI. The CDR3 is made up of 15 amino acids. Unmatched junction bases numbered 6, after V lost 0 bases and J lost 7 bases. The CDR3 DNA follows: TGTGCCAGCAGTTACTCGAGACAGGGAGAAAATGAGCAGTTCTTC. Its protein product is CASSYSRQGENEQFF.